These 5 T cell receptor beta chains came from one sample sequenced in a study of OX40 agonist ivuxolimab in advanced cancers. To prepare the library, the immunoSEQ multiplex PCR assay was applied. TCRdb carries this immuneACCESS record with in-frame sequences only. Its versions omit some clonotypes, under half of them owing to an unresolved V gene in the studies checked, with the rest unexplained. The sample table holds more than 55,000 clones, of which 88% were seen once. The top ten clonotypes cover about 5% of the sample. The sequencing used CD4+ or CD8+ T cells sorted from blood, collected in a trial of the OX40 agonist ivuxolimab. These receptors all stem from an adult with an advanced solid tumor such as melanoma, head and neck, liver or kidney cancer.

The genes are TRBV7-9 and TRBJ1-1, with 7 bases lining up with TRBD1. The CDR3 totals 13 residues. After removal of 7 bases from V and 4 bases from J, the junction contained 6 bases not matched to a gene. Germline lookup yields CDR1 SEHNR and CDR2 FQNEAQ (reference sequence). In DNA, the CDR3 is TGTGCCAGCAATAGAGGGGGCGGCACTGAAGCTTTCTTT. Protein: CASNRGGGTEAFF.

This chain joins TRBV9 and TRBJ2-5; D possibly matches TRBD1 or TRBD2 (5 bases each). The CDR3 totals 15 residues. Trimming pared 0 bases from V and 5 bases from J, leaving 14 bases between. Germline CDR1 reads SGDLS; CDR2 reads YYNGEE. DNA of the CDR3: TGTGCCAGCAGCGTAGCTCGAGAGGGGCCGGAGACCCAGTACTTC. This codes for CASSVAREGPETQYF.

The V call is TRBV2, the J call TRBJ2-4, with D unresolved. The CDR3 contains 13 residues. Germline CDR1 SNHLY, CDR2 FYNNEI. V was trimmed by 5 bases and J by 8 bases, leaving 13 bases between them. The CDR3 spells CASSSVDSDIQYF. In DNA, the CDR3 is TGTGCCAGCAGTTCGGTTGACTCGGACATTCAGTACTTC.

V is TRBV19 and J is TRBJ1-1; TRBD1 aligns across 7 bases. The V segment lost 2 bases and the J segment 1 base; nucleotides outside the gene matches: 10. The CDR3 is 17 residues long. Germline CDR1 reads LNHDA; CDR2 reads SQIVND (reference sequence). For the CDR3, the DNA is TGTGCCAGTAGTATACGCCGGGAGAGGGGGCCGAACACTGAAGCTTTCTTT. Amino acid sequence: CASSIRRERGPNTEAFF. The full variable domain, in which reference TRBV19 and TRBJ1-1 provide the parts outside the CDR3, is DGGITQSPKYLFRKEGQNVTLSCEQNLNHDAMYWYRQDPGQGLRLIYYSQIVNDFQKGDIAEGYSVSREKKESFPLTVTSAQKNPTAFYLCASSIRRERGPNTEAFFGQGTRLTVV.

The rearrangement links TRBV5-6 to TRBJ2-7, with 7 bases identical to TRBD1. Germline values: CDR1 SGHDT, CDR2 YYEEEE. This CDR3 spans 14 amino acids. After removal of 4 bases from V and 3 bases from J, the junction contained 7 bases not matched to a gene. The CDR3 here is CASSRDSSYYEQYF. The CDR3 DNA reads as TGTGCCAGCAGCCGGGACAGCTCTTACTACGAGCAGTACTTC.